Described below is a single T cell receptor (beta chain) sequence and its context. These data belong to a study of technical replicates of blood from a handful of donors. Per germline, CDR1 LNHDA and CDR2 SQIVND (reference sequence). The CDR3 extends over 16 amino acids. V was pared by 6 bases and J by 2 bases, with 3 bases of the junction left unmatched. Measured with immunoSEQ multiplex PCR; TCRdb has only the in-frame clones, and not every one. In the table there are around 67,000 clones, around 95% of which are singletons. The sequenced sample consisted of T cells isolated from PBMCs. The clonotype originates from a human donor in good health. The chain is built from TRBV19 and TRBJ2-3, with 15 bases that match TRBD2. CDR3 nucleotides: TGTGCCAGTAGCGGACTAGCGGGAGGGTCCACAGATACGCAGTATTTT. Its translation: CASSGLAGGSTDTQYF.